This T cell receptor (beta chain) was captured in a study of CD8 T cells in Susac syndrome. The CDR3 runs to 15 residues. Trimming pared 8 bases from V and 5 bases from J, leaving 18 bases between. The germline V gene encodes CDR1 SNHLY and CDR2 FYNNEI. An input of about 0.5 to 1 ug of RNA was subjected to reverse transcription using random hexamers. TCRdb re-called the immunoSEQ multiplex PCR reads through MiXCR, storing one row per CDR3 protein. The profile covers around 230,000 distinct CDR3 sequences, with 96% appearing a single time and under 0.12% taken by the ten largest. This TCR derives from a human donor with Susac syndrome. Sequencing input: CD4+ T cells from PBMCs. This sequence joins TRBV2 and TRBJ2-2, with a weak D call TRBD2 (7 bases). The CDR3, as DNA: TGTGCCAGCCAACCCAACAGGGAGGGTACCGGGGAGCTGTTTTTT. Translating gives CASQPNREGTGELFF.